This TCR beta chain came from a study of shared clonotypes between healthy human individuals. General study results and limits: The four-donor shared clonotypes exceeded non-shared clonotypes in generation probability, with non-shared ones scoring lower.

Per sorted-subset replicate PCR, input was roughly 200 ng DNA, representing roughly 30,000 T cell genomes. In the study's own analysis: Junction-only immunoSEQ data arrived without quality scores, meaning filtering differed. Profiled with immunoSEQ multiplex PCR; TCRdb holds only in-frame clones, not every one. The DNA gave D and trimming, while V, J and clone size come from that table. Of around 600,000 clones listed, about 98% are singletons. This clone was seen only once. Its antigen is as yet unknown. Only CD45RO-negative cells positively selected for CCR7 counted as naive CD8 cells, so terminally differentiated effector memory CD45RA+ cells were excluded. The sequencing sample was made of naive CD8+ T cells sorted from blood. This receptor was taken from a man aged 25 to 45 in good health.

The DNA of the CDR3 is TGTGCCAGCATAGCGGGAGGGCCAAGCAATGAGCAGTTCTTC. Translating gives CASIAGGPSNEQFF. The chain uses TRBV10-3 and TRBJ2-1; 11 bases fit TRBD2. Germline V gives CDR1 ENHRY, CDR2 SYGVKD. The CDR3 runs to 14 residues. The ends lost 10 bases at V and 6 bases at J; junction bases unmatched: 8.